The T cell receptor (beta chain) described here comes from a study of T cell responses to AZD1222 COVID-19 vaccine. Study as a whole: Second-dose recipients at about 4 or about 12 weeks were treated as one pooled group.

Study findings and constraints: Just 5 or 6 AZD1222 recipients tested seropositive at baseline.

Regarding this clone: Its antigen is still unknown.

This CDR3 is built from 14 residues. The germline V gene has CDR1 KGHSH and CDR2 LQKENI. Trimming removed 6 bases from V and 1 base from J, with 13 bases in between. Some clones are missing from TCRdb's copy, which holds only in-frame ones; the method was immunoSEQ multiplex PCR. The sample contains around 150,000 clones, 84% of which appear only once. The TCR sequence derives from an adult in good health. The V gene is TRBV18, the J gene TRBJ2-7, with D possibly matching TRBD2 (5 bases). Sample: peripheral blood, taken on day 0 of AZD1222 vaccination. Here the CDR3 DNA reads TGTGCCAGCTCGGGGAGAGGGCCTTCCTACGAGCAGTACTTC. This gives the protein CASSGRGPSYEQYF.